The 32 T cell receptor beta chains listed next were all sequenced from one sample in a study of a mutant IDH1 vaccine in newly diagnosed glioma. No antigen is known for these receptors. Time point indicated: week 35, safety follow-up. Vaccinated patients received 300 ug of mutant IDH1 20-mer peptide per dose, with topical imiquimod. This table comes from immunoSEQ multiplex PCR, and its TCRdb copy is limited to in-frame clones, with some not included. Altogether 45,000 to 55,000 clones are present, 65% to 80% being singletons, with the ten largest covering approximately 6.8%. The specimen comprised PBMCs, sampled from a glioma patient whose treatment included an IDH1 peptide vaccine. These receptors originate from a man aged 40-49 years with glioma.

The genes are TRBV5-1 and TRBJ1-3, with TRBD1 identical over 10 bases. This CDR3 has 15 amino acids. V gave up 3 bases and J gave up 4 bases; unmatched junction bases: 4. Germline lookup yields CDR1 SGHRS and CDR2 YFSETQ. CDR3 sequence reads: CASSSTGGGGNTIYF. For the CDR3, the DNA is TGCGCCAGCAGCTCGACAGGGGGCGGAGGAAACACCATATATTTT. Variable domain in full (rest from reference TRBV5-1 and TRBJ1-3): KAGVTQTPRYLIKTRGQQVTLSCSPISGHRSVSWYQQTPGQGLQFLFEYFSETQRNKGNFPGRFSGRQFSNSRSEMNVSTLELGDSALYLCASSSTGGGGNTIYFGEGSWLTVV.

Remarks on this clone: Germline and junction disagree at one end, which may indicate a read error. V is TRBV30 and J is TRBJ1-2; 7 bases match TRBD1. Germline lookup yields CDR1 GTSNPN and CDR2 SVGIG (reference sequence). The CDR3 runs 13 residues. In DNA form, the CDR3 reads TGTGCCTGGAGTGTACCCCTCGGACAGGTCCCCTGGTTC. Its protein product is CAWSVPLGQVPWF.

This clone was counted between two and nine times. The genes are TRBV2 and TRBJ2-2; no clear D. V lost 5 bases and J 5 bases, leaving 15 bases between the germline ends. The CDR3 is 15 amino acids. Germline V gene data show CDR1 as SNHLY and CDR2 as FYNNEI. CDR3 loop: CASSLDHPGTGELFF. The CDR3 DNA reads TGTGCCAGCAGTCTGGACCACCCTGGGACCGGGGAGCTGTTTTTT.

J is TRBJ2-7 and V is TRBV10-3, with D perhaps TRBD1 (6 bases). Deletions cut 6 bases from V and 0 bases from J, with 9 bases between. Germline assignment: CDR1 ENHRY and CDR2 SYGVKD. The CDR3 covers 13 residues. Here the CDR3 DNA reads TGTGCCATCAGGGGGGACACCTCCTACGAGCAGTACTTC. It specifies CAIRGDTSYEQYF.

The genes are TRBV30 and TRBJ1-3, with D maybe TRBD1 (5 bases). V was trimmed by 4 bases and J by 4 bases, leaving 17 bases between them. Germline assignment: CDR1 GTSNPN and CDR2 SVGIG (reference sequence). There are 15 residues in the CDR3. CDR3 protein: CAWIIPGTAGNTIYF. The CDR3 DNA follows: TGTGCCTGGATCATTCCCGGGACGGCAGGAAACACCATATATTTT.

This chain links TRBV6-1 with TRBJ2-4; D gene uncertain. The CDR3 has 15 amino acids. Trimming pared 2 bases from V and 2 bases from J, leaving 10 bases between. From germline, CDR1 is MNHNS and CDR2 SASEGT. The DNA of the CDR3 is TGTGCCAGCAGTGAACCTAGGCCGCCCAAAAACATTCAGTACTTC. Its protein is CASSEPRPPKNIQYF.

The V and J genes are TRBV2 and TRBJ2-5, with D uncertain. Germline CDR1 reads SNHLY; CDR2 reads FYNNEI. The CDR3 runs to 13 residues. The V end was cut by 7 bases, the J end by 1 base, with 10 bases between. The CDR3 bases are TGTGCCAGCACTCTACAAATCCAAGAGACCCAGTACTTC. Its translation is CASTLQIQETQYF.

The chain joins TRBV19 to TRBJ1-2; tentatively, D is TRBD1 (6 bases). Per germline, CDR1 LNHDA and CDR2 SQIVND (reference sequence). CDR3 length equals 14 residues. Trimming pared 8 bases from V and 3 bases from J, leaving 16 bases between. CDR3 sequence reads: CASRIGGADYGYTF. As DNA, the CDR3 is TGTGCCAGTCGAATAGGGGGTGCAGACTATGGCTACACCTTC.

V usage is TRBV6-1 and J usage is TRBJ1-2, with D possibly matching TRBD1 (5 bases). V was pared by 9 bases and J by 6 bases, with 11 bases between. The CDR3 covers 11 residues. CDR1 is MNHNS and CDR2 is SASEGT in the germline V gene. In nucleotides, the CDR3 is TGTGCCAGTGAAAGGGACCATGGCTACACCTTC. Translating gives CASERDHGYTF.

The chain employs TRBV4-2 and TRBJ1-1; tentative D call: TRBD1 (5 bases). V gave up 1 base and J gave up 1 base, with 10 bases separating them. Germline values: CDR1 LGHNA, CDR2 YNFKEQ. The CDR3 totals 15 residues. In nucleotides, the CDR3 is TGTGCCAGCAGCCAAGCAGGGTTCACGAACACTGAAGCTTTCTTT. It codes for CASSQAGFTNTEAFF.

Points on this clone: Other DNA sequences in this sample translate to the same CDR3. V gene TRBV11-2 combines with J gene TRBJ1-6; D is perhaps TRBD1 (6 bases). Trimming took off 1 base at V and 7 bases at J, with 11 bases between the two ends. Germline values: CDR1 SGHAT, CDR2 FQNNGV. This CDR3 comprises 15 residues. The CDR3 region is CASSLAIQGNSPLHF. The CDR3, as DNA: TGTGCCAGCAGCTTAGCAATCCAGGGGAATTCACCCCTCCACTTT.

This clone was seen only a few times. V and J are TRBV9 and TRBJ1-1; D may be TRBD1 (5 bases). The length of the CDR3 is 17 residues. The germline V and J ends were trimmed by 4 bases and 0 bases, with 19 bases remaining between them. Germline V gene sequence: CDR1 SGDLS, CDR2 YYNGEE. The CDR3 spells CASSSPRQGGVNTEAFF. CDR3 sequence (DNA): TGTGCCAGCAGCTCCCCCCGCCAGGGCGGGGTGAACACTGAAGCTTTCTTT.

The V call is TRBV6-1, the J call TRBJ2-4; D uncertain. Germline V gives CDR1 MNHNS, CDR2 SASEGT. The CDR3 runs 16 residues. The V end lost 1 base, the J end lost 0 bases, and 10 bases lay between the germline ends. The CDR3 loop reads CASSEVPLLAKNIQYF. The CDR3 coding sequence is TGTGCCAGCAGTGAAGTGCCCCTCTTAGCCAAAAACATTCAGTACTTC.

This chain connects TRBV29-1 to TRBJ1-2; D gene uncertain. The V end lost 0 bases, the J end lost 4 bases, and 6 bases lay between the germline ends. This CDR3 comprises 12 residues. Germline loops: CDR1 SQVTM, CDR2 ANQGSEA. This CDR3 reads CSVEDPVYGYTF. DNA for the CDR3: TGCAGCGTTGAAGATCCCGTCTATGGCTACACCTTC.

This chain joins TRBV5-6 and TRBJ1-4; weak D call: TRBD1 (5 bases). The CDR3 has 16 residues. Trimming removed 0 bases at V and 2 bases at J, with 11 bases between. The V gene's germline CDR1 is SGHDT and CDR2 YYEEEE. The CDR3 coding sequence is TGTGCCAGCAGCTTGGCGGGGGTTCGGACTAATGAAAAACTGTTTTTT. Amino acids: CASSLAGVRTNEKLFF.

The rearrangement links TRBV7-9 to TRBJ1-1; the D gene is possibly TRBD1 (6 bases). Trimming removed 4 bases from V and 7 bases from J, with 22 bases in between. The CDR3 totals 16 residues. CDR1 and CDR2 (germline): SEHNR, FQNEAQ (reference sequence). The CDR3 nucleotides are TGTGCCAGCAGCTCCCCGGGGAGGGGGACGGTCCTTGAAGCTTTCTTT. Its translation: CASSSPGRGTVLEAFF.

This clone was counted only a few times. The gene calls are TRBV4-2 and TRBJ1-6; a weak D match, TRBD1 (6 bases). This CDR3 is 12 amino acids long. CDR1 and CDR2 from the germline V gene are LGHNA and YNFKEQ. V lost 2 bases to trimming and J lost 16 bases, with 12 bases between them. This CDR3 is CASSQNREELHF. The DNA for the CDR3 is TGTGCCAGCAGCCAAAACAGGGAGGAACTCCACTTT.

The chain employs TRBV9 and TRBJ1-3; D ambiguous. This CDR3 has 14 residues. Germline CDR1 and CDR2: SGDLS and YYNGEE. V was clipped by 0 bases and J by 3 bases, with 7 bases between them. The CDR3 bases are TGTGCCAGCAGCGTAGAGTTAAATGGAAACACCATATATTTT. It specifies CASSVELNGNTIYF.

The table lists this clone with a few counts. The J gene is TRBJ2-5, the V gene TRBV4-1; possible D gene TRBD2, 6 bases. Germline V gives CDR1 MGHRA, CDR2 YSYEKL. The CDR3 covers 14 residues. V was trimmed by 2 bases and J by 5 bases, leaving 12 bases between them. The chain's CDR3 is CASSQFNRGETQYF. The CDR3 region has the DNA TGCGCCAGCAGCCAATTCAACCGGGGGGAGACCCAGTACTTC.

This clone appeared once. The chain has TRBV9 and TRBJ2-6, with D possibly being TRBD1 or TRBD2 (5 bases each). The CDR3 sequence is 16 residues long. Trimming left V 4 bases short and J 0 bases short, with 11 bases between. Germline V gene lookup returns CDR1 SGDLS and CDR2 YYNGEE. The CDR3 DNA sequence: TGTGCCAGCAGCTGGGTGGGGACCTCTGGGGCCAACGTCCTGACTTTC. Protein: CASSWVGTSGANVLTF.

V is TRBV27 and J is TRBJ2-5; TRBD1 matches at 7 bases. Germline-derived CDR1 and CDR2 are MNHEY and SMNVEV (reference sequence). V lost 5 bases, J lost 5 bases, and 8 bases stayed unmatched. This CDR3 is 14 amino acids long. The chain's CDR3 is CASSPQGFGETQYF. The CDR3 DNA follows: TGTGCCAGCAGTCCACAGGGGTTCGGGGAGACCCAGTACTTC.

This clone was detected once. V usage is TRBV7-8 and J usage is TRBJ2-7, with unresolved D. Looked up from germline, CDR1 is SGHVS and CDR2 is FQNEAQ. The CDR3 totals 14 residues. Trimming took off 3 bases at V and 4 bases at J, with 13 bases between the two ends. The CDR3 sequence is CASSFRGVGYEQYF. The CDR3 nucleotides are TGTGCCAGCAGCTTCCGAGGAGTCGGGTACGAGCAGTACTTC.

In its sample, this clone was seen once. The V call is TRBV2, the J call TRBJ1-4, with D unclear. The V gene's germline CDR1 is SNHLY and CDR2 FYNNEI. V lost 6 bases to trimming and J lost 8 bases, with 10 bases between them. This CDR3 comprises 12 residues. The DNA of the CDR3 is TGTGCCAGCAGGCGGGAGGGAGAAAAACTGTTTTTT. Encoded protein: CASRREGEKLFF.

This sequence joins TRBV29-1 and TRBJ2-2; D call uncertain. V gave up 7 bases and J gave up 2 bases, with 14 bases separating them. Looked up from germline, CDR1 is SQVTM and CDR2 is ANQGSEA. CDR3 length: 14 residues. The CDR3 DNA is TGCAGCGCCGTCCCCGGCAGAAACACCGGGGAGCTGTTTTTT. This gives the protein CSAVPGRNTGELFF.

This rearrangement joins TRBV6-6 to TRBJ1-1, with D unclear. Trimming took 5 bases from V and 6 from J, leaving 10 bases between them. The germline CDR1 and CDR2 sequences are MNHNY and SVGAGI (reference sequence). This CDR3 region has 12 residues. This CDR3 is CASSRDAAEAFF. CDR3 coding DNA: TGTGCCAGCAGTCGTGACGCGGCTGAAGCTTTCTTT.

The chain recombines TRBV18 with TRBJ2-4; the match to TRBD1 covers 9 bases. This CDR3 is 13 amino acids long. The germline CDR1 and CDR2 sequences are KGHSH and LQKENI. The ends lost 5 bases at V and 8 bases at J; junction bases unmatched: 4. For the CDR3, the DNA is TGTGCCAGCTCAGGGACAGGGTTGGACATTCAGTACTTC. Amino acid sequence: CASSGTGLDIQYF.

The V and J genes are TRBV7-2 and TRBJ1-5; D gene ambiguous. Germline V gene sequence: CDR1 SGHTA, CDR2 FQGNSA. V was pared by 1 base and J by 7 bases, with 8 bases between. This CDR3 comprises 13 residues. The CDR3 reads CASSLVEAQPQHF. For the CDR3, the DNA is TGTGCCAGCAGCTTAGTTGAGGCCCAGCCCCAGCATTTT.

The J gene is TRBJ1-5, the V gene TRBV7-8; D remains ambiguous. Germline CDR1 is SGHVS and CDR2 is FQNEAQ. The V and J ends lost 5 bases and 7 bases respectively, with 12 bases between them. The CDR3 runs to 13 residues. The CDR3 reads CASSPVVGQPQHF. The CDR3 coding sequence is TGTGCCAGCAGCCCGGTGGTAGGACAGCCCCAGCATTTT.

DNA for the CDR3: TGTGCCAGCAGTTATCGAGGAGGCGCCGGTTCACCCCTCCACTTT. Its translation is CASSYRGGAGSPLHF. The chain employs TRBV6-5 and TRBJ1-6; no definite D call. The V and J ends lost 3 bases and 9 bases respectively, with 15 bases between them. CDR3 size: 15 residues. Germline assignment: CDR1 MNHEY and CDR2 SVGAGI.

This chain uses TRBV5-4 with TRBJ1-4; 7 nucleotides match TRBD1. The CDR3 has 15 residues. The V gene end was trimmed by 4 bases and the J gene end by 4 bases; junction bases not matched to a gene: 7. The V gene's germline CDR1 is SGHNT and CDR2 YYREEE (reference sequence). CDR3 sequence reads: CASSPRQGNNEKLFF. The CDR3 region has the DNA TGTGCCAGCAGCCCCAGACAGGGTAATAATGAAAAACTGTTTTTT.

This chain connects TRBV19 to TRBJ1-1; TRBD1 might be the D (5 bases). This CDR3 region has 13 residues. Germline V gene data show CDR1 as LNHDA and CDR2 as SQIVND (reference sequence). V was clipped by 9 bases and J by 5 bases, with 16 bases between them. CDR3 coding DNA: TGTGCCAGCAACTGGGGGATGGGAACTGAAGCTTTCTTT. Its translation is CASNWGMGTEAFF.

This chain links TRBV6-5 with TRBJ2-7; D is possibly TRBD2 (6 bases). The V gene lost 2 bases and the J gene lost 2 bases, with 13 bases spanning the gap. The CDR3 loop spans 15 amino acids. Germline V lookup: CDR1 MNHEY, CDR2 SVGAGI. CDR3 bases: TGTGCCAGCAGTTACCGCGGGACCCCGACCTACGAGCAGTACTTC. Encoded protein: CASSYRGTPTYEQYF.